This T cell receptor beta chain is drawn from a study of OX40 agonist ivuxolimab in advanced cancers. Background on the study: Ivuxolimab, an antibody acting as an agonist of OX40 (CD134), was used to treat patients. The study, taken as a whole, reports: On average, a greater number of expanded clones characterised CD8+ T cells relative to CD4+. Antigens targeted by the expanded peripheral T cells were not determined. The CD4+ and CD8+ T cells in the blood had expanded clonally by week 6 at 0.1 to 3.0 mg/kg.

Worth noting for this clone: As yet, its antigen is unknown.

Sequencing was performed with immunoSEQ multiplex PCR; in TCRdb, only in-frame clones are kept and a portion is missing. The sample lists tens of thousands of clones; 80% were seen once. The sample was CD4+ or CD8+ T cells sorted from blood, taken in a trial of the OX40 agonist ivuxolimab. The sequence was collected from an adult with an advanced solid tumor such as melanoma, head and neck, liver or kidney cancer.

The CDR3: CASSGGGRNSNQPQHF. CDR3 nucleotide sequence: TGTGCCAGCAGCGGGGGGGGCAGAAATAGCAATCAGCCCCAGCATTTT. This rearrangement joins TRBV9 to TRBJ1-5, with D maybe TRBD1 (6 bases). Trimming removed 3 bases from V and 0 bases from J, with 13 bases in between. The germline CDR1 and CDR2 sequences are SGDLS and YYNGEE. The CDR3 sequence is 16 residues long.